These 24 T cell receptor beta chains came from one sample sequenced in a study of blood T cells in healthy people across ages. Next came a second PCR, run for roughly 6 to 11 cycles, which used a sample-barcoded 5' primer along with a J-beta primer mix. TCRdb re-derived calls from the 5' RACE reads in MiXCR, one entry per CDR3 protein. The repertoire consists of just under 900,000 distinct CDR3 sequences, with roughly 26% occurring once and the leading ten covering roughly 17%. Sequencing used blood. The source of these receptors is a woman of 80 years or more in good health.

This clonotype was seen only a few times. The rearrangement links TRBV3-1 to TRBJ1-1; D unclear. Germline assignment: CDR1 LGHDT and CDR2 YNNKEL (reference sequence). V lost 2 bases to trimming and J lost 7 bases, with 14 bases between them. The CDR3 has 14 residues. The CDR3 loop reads CASSQRRESGEAFF. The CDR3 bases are TGTGCCAGCAGCCAAAGGAGGGAATCGGGTGAAGCTTTCTTT.

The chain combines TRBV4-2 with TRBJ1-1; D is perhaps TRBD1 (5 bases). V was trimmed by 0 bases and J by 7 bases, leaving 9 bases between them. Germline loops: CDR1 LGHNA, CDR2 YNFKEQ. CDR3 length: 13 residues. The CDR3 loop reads CASSQDSGGEAFF. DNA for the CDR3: TGTGCCAGCAGCCAAGATTCGGGGGGTGAAGCTTTCTTT.

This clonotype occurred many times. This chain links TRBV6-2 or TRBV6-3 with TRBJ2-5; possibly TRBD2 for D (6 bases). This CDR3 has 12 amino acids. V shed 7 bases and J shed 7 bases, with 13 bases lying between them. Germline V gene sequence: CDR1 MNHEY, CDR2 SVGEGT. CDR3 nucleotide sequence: TGTGCCAGCAAGGAGGGCGTCCGGACCCAGTACTTC. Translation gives CASKEGVRTQYF.

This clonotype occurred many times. CDR3 nucleotide sequence: TGCGCCAGCAGCCAAGATCGGGGGATTCGGGGCTACACCTTC. Amino acid sequence: CASSQDRGIRGYTF. The V gene is TRBV4-1, the J gene TRBJ1-2; a possible D gene is TRBD1 (5 bases). This CDR3 has 14 residues. V was cut by 0 bases and J by 8 bases, with 13 bases left in between. From germline, CDR1 is MGHRA and CDR2 YSYEKL.

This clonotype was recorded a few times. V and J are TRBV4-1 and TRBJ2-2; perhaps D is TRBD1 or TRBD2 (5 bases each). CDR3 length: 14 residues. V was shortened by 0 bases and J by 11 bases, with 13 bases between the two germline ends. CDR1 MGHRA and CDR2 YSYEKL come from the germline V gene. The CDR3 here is CASSQDLGAAELFF. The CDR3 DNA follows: TGCGCCAGCAGCCAAGATCTCGGGGCGGCAGAGCTGTTTTTT.

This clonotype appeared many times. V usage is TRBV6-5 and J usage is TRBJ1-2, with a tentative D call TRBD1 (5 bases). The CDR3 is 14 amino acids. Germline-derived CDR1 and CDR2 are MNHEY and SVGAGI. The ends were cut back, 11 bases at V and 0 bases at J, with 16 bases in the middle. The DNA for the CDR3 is TGTGCCTCCGGAACAGGACCATCTAACTATGGCTACACCTTC. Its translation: CASGTGPSNYGYTF.

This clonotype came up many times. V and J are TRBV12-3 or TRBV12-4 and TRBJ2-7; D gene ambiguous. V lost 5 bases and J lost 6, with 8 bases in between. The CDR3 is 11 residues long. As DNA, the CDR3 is TGTGCCAGCAGTCCAAAGGTCGAGCAGTACTTC. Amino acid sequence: CASSPKVEQYF.

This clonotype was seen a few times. The CDR3 sequence: CASRGLQGNQPQHF. The CDR3 nucleotides read TGTGCCAGCAGAGGGTTGCAGGGGAATCAGCCCCAGCATTTT. V is TRBV2 and J is TRBJ1-5; D perhaps matches TRBD1 (6 bases). Trimming cost V 6 bases and J 4 bases, with 13 bases left between them. This CDR3 has 14 residues. The germline V gene has CDR1 SNHLY and CDR2 FYNNEI.

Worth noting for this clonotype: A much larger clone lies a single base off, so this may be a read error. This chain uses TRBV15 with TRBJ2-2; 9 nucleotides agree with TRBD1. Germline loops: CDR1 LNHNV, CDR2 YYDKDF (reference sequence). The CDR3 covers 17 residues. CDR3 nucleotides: TGTGTCACCAGCAGAGACACAGGGGGCGACCGTTCCGGGGAGCTGTTTTTT. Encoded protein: CVTSRDTGGDRSGELFF.

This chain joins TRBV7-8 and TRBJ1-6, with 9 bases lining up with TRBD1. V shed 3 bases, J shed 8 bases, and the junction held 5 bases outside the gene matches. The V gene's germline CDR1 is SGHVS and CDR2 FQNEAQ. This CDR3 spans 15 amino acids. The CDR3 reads CASSFVDRGDSPLHF. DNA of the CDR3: TGTGCCAGCAGCTTTGTTGACAGGGGGGATTCACCCCTCCACTTT.

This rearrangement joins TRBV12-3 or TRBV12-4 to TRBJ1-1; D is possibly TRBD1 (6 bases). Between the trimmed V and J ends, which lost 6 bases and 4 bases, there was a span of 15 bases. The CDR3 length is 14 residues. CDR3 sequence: CASRGIGQSTEAFF. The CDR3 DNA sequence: TGTGCCAGCAGGGGGATCGGACAGTCCACTGAAGCTTTCTTT.

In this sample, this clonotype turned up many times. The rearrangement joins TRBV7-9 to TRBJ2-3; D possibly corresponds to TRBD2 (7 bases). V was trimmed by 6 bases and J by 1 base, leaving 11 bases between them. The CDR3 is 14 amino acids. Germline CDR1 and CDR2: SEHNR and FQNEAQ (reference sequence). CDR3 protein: CASRGGDRTDTQYF. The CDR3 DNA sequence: TGTGCCAGCAGAGGGGGGGACCGCACAGATACGCAGTATTTT.

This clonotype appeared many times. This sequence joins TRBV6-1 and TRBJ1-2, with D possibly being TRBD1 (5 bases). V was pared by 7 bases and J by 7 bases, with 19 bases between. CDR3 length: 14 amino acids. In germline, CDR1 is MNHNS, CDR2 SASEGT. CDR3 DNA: TGTGCCAGCACCTCGACAGACCTTTGGTCTGGCTACACCTTC. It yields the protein CASTSTDLWSGYTF.

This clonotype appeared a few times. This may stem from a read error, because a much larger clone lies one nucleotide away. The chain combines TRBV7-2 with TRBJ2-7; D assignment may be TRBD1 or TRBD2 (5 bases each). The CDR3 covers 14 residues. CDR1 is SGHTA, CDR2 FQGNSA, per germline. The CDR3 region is CASSFRDGTYGQYF. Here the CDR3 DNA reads TGTGCCAGCAGCTTCCGGGACGGAACCTACGGGCAGTACTTC.

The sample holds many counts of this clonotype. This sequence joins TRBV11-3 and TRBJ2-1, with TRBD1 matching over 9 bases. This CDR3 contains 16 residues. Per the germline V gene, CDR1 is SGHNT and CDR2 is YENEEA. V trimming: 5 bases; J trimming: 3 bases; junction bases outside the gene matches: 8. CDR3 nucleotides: TGTGCCAGCAGCCATGGGGGGACAGGGATCTACAATGAGCAGTTCTTC. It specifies CASSHGGTGIYNEQFF. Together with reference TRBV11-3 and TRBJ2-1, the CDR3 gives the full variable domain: EAGVVQSPRYKIIEKKQPVAFWCNPISGHNTLYWYLQNLGQGPELLIRYENEEAVDDSQLPKDRFSAERLKGVDSTLKIQPAELGDSAVYLCASSHGGTGIYNEQFFGPGTRLTVL.

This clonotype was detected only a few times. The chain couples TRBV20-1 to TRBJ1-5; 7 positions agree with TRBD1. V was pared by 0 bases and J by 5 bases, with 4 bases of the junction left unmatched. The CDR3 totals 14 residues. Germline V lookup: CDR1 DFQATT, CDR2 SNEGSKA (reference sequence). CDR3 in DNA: TGCAGTGCTAGAGATGGGACAGCCTATCAGCCCCAGCATTTT. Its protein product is CSARDGTAYQPQHF.

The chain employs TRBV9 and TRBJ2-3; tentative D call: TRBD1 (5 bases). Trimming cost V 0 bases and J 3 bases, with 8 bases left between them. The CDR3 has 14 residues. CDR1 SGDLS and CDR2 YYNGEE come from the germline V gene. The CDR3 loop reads CASSVEGVTDTQYF. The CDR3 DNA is TGTGCCAGCAGCGTAGAAGGGGTTACAGATACGCAGTATTTT.

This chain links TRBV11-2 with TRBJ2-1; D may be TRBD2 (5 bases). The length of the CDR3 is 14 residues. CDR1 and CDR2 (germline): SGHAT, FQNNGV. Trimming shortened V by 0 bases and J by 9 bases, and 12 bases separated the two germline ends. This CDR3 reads CASSLDPSLGEQFF. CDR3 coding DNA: TGTGCCAGCAGCTTAGACCCTAGCCTCGGTGAGCAGTTCTTC.

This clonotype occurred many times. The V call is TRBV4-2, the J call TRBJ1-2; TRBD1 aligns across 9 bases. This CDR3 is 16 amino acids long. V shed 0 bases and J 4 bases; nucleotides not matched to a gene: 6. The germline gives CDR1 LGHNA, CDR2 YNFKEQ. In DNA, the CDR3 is TGTGCCAGCAGCCAAGATACGACAGGGGGGATCTATGGCTACACCTTC. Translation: CASSQDTTGGIYGYTF.

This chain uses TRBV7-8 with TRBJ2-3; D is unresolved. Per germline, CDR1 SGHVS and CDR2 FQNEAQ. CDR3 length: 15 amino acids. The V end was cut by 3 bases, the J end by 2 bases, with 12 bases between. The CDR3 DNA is TGTGCCAGCAGCTTTTTTACGGACCACACAGATACGCAGTATTTT. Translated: CASSFFTDHTDTQYF. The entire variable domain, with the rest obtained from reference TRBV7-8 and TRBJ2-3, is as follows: GAGVSQSPRYKVAKRGQDVALRCDPISGHVSLFWYQQALGQGPEFLTYFQNEAQLDKSGLPSDRFFAERPEGSVSTLKIQRTQQEDSAVYLCASSFFTDHTDTQYFGPGTRLTVL.

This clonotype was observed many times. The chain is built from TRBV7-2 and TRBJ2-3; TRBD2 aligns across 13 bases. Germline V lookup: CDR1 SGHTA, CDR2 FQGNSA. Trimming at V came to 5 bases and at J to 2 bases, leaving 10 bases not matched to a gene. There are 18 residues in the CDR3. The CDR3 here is CASSRGLAGRRFTDTQYF. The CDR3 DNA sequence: TGTGCCAGCAGCCGGGGACTAGCGGGGAGACGGTTCACAGATACGCAGTATTTT.

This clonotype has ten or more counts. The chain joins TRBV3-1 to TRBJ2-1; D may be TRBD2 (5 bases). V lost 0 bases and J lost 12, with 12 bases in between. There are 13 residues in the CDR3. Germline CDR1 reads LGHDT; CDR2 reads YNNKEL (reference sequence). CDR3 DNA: TGTGCCAGCAGCCAAGATCGCTGGGAGCGGCAGTTCTTC. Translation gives CASSQDRWERQFF.

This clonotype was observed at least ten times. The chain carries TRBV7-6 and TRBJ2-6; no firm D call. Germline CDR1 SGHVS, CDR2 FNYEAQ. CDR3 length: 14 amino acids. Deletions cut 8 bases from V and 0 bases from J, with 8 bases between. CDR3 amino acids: CASAELSGANVLTF. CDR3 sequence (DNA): TGTGCCAGCGCGGAACTCTCTGGGGCCAACGTCCTGACTTTC.

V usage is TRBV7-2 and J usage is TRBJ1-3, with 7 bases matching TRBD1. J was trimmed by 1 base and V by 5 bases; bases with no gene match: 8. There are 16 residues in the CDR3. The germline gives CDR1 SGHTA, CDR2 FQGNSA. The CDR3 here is CASSLAGQASGNTIYF. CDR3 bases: TGTGCCAGCAGCCTTGCTGGACAGGCGTCTGGAAACACCATATATTTT.